The rows below give T cell receptor beta chains drawn from one sample of a study of control samples from healthy donors and cancer patients. Only in-frame clones appear in the TCRdb table, and some are missing; sequencing was by immunoSEQ multiplex PCR. The sample shows about 210,000 clones, and roughly 2% sits with its ten largest clones. Sequenced input: blood. The origin of the receptors is a woman in her twenties or thirties in good health. Each CDR3 is given with its conserved first and last residue. D genes are given only for firm matches.

CDR3	DNA	J	V	D
CSVVEGRAFF	TGCAGCGTTGTGGAGGGAAGAGCTTTCTTT	TRBJ1-1	TRBV29-1	-
CASSPLAGLVNEQFF	TGTGCCAGTAGTCCTCTAGCGGGGCTTGTCAATGAGCAGTTCTTC	TRBJ2-1	TRBV19	TRBD2
CASSPPGWPEAFF	TGTGCCAGCAGCCCCCCAGGGTGGCCTGAAGCTTTCTTT	TRBJ1-1	TRBV28	-
CASSFGGQGLFF	TGTGCCAGCAGCTTCGGGGGGCAAGGGCTGTTTTTT	TRBJ1-4	TRBV13	-
CSVRVNYGYTF	TGCAGCGTTCGGGTTAACTATGGCTACACCTTC	TRBJ1-2	TRBV29-1	-
CASSPGQGLSAFF	TGTGCCAGCAGTCCCGGACAGGGCCTCTCCGCTTTCTTT	TRBJ1-1	TRBV12-3/TRBV12-4	TRBD1
CASGSQSGLNQPQHF	TGTGCCAGTGGAAGTCAGAGCGGCCTCAATCAGCCCCAGCATTTT	TRBJ1-5	TRBV28	-
CASMDPYSYEQYF	TGTGCCAGCATGGACCCTTACTCCTACGAGCAGTACTTC	TRBJ2-7	TRBV2	-
CASSPGEKDGYTF	TGCGCCAGCAGCCCAGGGGAGAAGGATGGCTACACCTTC	TRBJ1-2	TRBV4-1	-
CAINLAGFTDTQYF	TGTGCCATCAATCTAGCGGGGTTCACAGATACGCAGTATTTT	TRBJ2-3	TRBV28	TRBD2
CASSSVGAGARSDTQYF	TGTGCCAGCAGCTCCGTCGGTGCGGGGGCGAGGTCAGATACGCAGTATTTT	TRBJ2-3	TRBV5-4	-
CASSVGRFSYEQYF	TGTGCCAGCAGCGTAGGACGGTTCTCCTACGAGCAGTACTTC	TRBJ2-7	TRBV9	-
CASSFRGGQPQHF	TGTGCCAGCAGTTTCCGAGGAGGACAGCCCCAGCATTTT	TRBJ1-5	TRBV27	-
CASGIPAGYQETQYF	TGTGCCAGCGGAATCCCGGCGGGGTACCAAGAGACCCAGTACTTC	TRBJ2-5	TRBV6-5	-
CASNIASRANYGYTF	TGTGCCAGCAACATCGCGTCCAGGGCGAACTATGGCTACACCTTC	TRBJ1-2	TRBV28	-
CASSNYREVVSPLHF	TGTGCCAGCAGCAACTACAGGGAGGTTGTCTCACCCCTCCACTTT	TRBJ1-6	TRBV6-5	-
CASSIGTGRQNYGYTF	TGTGCCAGTAGTATAGGGACAGGGAGACAAAACTATGGCTACACCTTC	TRBJ1-2	TRBV19	TRBD1
CASSLGDRGVEGYTF	TGCGCCAGCAGCTTGGGAGACAGGGGAGTGGAAGGCTACACCTTC	TRBJ1-2	TRBV5-1	TRBD1
CASSPGTEINQPQHF	TGTGCCAGCAGTCCCGGGACAGAGATTAATCAGCCCCAGCATTTT	TRBJ1-5	TRBV11-2	TRBD1
CASSLGQGGWAEAFF	TGCGCCAGCAGCTTGGGACAGGGAGGTTGGGCTGAAGCTTTCTTT	TRBJ1-1	TRBV5-1	TRBD1
CASSLTFSQGYSPLHF	TGTGCCAGCAGCTTAACTTTTTCACAGGGATATTCACCCCTCCACTTT	TRBJ1-6	TRBV7-2	-
CAWSEQGVQPQHF	TGTGCCTGGAGTGAACAGGGGGTTCAGCCCCAGCATTTT	TRBJ1-5	TRBV30	TRBD1
CASSWDRNQPQHF	TGTGCCAGCAGTTGGGACAGGAATCAGCCCCAGCATTTT	TRBJ1-5	TRBV27	TRBD1
CASSLALSTDTQYF	TGCGCCAGCAGCTTAGCCCTTAGCACAGATACGCAGTATTTT	TRBJ2-3	TRBV5-1	-
CASTVGHGIGGYTF	TGTGCCAGTACCGTGGGCCATGGTATTGGGGGCTACACCTTC	TRBJ1-2	TRBV19	-
CASSLEVNYEQYF	TGTGCCAGCAGTTTAGAGGTCAACTACGAGCAGTACTTC	TRBJ2-7	TRBV12-3/TRBV12-4	-
CASHLTKPLSTDTQYF	TGTGCCAGCCACTTGACAAAACCCTTGAGCACAGATACGCAGTATTTT	TRBJ2-3	TRBV27	-
CAWSLGQGRNQPQHF	TGTGCCTGGAGTTTAGGACAGGGTCGGAATCAGCCCCAGCATTTT	TRBJ1-5	TRBV30	TRBD1
CASLGRGQGYGYTF	TGTGCCAGCTTGGGGCGGGGGCAGGGCTATGGCTACACCTTC	TRBJ1-2	TRBV6-5	-
CASSSPGSFFIQYF	TGTGCCAGCAGTTCGCCCGGTAGCTTCTTCATTCAGTACTTC	TRBJ2-4	TRBV6-6	-
CASSLWQTNSPLHF	TGTGCCAGCAGCTTATGGCAGACTAATTCACCCCTCCACTTT	TRBJ1-6	TRBV7-9	-
CASSLRARGVYGYTF	TGTGCCAGCAGTTTGAGGGCGCGCGGGGTCTATGGCTACACCTTC	TRBJ1-2	TRBV27	-
CASSQVYPYLQETQYF	TGCGCCAGCAGCCAAGTTTACCCGTACCTTCAAGAGACCCAGTACTTC	TRBJ2-5	TRBV4-1	-
CASSFGRPANYGYTF	TGTGCCAGCAGTTTTGGCCGTCCAGCTAACTATGGCTACACCTTC	TRBJ1-2	TRBV27	-
CASSLGAGTVDGYTF	TGTGCCAGCAGTTTAGGAGCAGGGACGGTCGACGGCTACACCTTC	TRBJ1-2	TRBV27	-
CSASWGTTGYTF	TGCAGTGCTAGTTGGGGGACTACCGGCTACACCTTC	TRBJ1-2	TRBV20-1	-
CAIGKQLTGGGTEAFF	TGTGCCATCGGGAAGCAATTAACAGGGGGCGGGACTGAAGCTTTCTTT	TRBJ1-1	TRBV10-3	TRBD1
CASSQDPILAGRRDTQYF	TGTGCCAGCAGCCAAGATCCGATACTAGCGGGGCGTCGGGATACGCAGTATTTT	TRBJ2-3	TRBV14	TRBD2
CAWSVLEYGYTF	TGTGCCTGGAGTGTACTGGAGTATGGCTACACCTTC	TRBJ1-2	TRBV30	-
CASSIPPDSQPQHF	TGTGCCAGTAGTATACCCCCAGACTCTCAGCCCCAGCATTTT	TRBJ1-5	TRBV19	-
CAGVRLLGEKLFF	TGTGCCGGAGTCAGGCTGCTCGGTGAAAAACTGTTTTTT	TRBJ1-4	TRBV7-9	-
CASSGWDGSEYF	TGTGCCAGCAGCGGATGGGACGGCTCCGAGTACTTC	TRBJ2-7	TRBV11-3	-
CASSRGWGGTDTQYF	TGTGCCAGCAGCCGCGGTTGGGGGGGCACAGATACGCAGTATTTT	TRBJ2-3	TRBV6-4	-
CSVLGGQDSIGAFF	TGCAGCGTTTTAGGAGGACAGGATTCAATTGGGGCTTTCTTT	TRBJ1-1	TRBV29-1	TRBD1
CASSERNIQYF	TGTGCCAGCAGTGAAAGGAACATTCAGTACTTC	TRBJ2-4	TRBV2	-
CASSYRARSTDTQYF	TGTGCCAGCAGTTACCGGGCGCGCAGCACAGATACGCAGTATTTT	TRBJ2-3	TRBV6-6	-
CASSYSNQGAYTF	TGTGCCAGCAGTTACTCGAACCAGGGAGCCTACACCTTC	TRBJ1-2	TRBV6-5	-